A single sample gave rise to the 20 T cell receptor beta chains below, sequenced in a study of T-cell memory formation after mild COVID-19. TCRdb reanalysed the 5' RACE reads using MiXCR and keeps one entry per CDR3 protein. This sample has 200,000 to 250,000 distinct CDR3 sequences, with over 9.5% found just once. Material for sequencing was PBMCs or a T cell subset sorted from them (not recorded which). Receptors originate from a man in his late teens or twenties who had mild COVID-19 (a few samples of this study predate the infection). Cell type and time point are not known.

This clonotype was seen a handful of times. This chain uses TRBV6-6 with TRBJ1-1; D is perhaps TRBD1 (6 bases). Germline CDR1 reads MNHNY; CDR2 reads SVGAGI (reference sequence). Deletions cut 2 bases from V and 4 bases from J, with 14 bases between. The CDR3 contains 15 residues. DNA of the CDR3: TGTGCCAGCAGTTACGGCGGGGGGCAGGGCACTGAAGCTTTCTTT. Translation gives CASSYGGGQGTEAFF.

In its sample, this clonotype was seen a few times. The rearrangement joins TRBV20-1 to TRBJ2-5; 10 bases are shared with TRBD2. The CDR3 covers 13 residues. V dropped 3 bases and J dropped 13; count of bases not matched to a gene: 11. Germline V CDR1 and CDR2: DFQATT, SNEGSKA (reference sequence). The CDR3 reads CSASTLAGAPRYF. The CDR3 DNA reads as TGCAGTGCTAGTACGCTAGCGGGGGCCCCACGGTACTTC.

This sequence joins TRBV15 and TRBJ2-1; perhaps TRBD1 as D (6 bases). Germline CDR1 and CDR2: LNHNV and YYDKDF (reference sequence). The CDR3 is made up of 16 amino acids. The V end lost 1 base, the J end lost 0 bases, and 10 bases lay between the germline ends. The CDR3 DNA is TGTGCCACCAGCAGAGTCGGCAGGGGCTCCTACAATGAGCAGTTCTTC. Amino acid sequence: CATSRVGRGSYNEQFF.

This clonotype came up a few times. The gene calls are TRBV6-5 and TRBJ1-2; weak D call: TRBD1 (6 bases). Germline V gene lookup returns CDR1 MNHEY and CDR2 SVGAGI. The CDR3 is 17 amino acids. V was pared by 7 bases and J by 4 bases, with 25 bases between. The CDR3 spells CASTKKGGFVPIYGYTF. The CDR3, as DNA: TGTGCCAGCACCAAGAAGGGGGGCTTCGTTCCCATCTATGGCTACACCTTC.

The chain employs TRBV7-9 and TRBJ2-5; no firm D call. The CDR3 has 13 residues. CDR1 is SEHNR and CDR2 is FQNEAQ in the germline V gene (reference sequence). The V end was cut by 5 bases, the J end by 4 bases, with 11 bases between. CDR3 nucleotides: TGTGCCAGCAGCCCGAAAGGTCCAGAGACCCAGTACTTC. Translating it yields CASSPKGPETQYF.

This clonotype was counted a few times. The chain combines TRBV6-6 with TRBJ2-1, with a tentative D call TRBD1 (6 bases). Per germline, CDR1 MNHNY and CDR2 SVGAGI (reference sequence). The CDR3 extends over 13 amino acids. Trimming left V 7 bases short and J 3 bases short, with 10 bases between. DNA of the CDR3: TGTGCCAGCACACAGGGATACTACAATGAGCAGTTCTTC. Protein product: CASTQGYYNEQFF.

This clonotype came up a few times. The genes are TRBV6-2 or TRBV6-3 and TRBJ2-1; 12 bases agree with TRBD2. Germline CDR1 MNHEY, CDR2 SVGEGT. V dropped 1 base and J dropped 7; count of bases not matched to a gene: 5. There are 16 residues in the CDR3. The CDR3 DNA follows: TGTGCCAGCAGTTACTATTCTAGCGGGGGGGCGAATGAGCAGTTCTTC. This gives the protein CASSYYSSGGANEQFF.

The rearrangement uses TRBV20-1 and TRBJ2-7, with D hard to call. Germline lookup yields CDR1 DFQATT and CDR2 SNEGSKA (reference sequence). Trimming pared 3 bases from V and 4 bases from J, leaving 13 bases between. The CDR3 contains 13 residues. CDR3 DNA: TGCAGTGCTAGCCGGCCGCCCGGATACGAGCAGTACGTC. Translation gives CSASRPPGYEQYV.

Many counts were recorded for this clonotype. The CDR3 region is CAWSVNRIQYF. DNA of the CDR3: TGTGCCTGGAGTGTAAATCGCATTCAGTACTTC. The J gene is TRBJ2-4, the V gene TRBV30; no reliable D call. CDR1 is GTSNPN, CDR2 SVGIG, per germline (reference sequence). The CDR3 covers 11 residues. The V end was cut by 0 bases, the J end by 9 bases, with 6 bases between. The variable domain in full, with the rest retrieved from reference TRBV30 and TRBJ2-4, is SQTIHQWPATLVQPVGSPLSLECTVEGTSNPNLYWYRQAAGRGLQLLFYSVGIGQISSEVPQNLSASRPQDRQFILSSKKLLLSDSGFYLCAWSVNRIQYFGAGTRLSVL.

This clonotype was seen at least ten times. At one of its ends the junction is not consistent with the germline gene, which may arise from a read error. The rearrangement joins TRBV5-1 to TRBJ2-6; D ambiguous. The length of the CDR3 is 14 residues. Germline CDR1 SGHRS, CDR2 YFSETQ. The CDR3: CASSSNSGANVLTF. The CDR3 nucleotides read TGTGCCAGCAGCTCCAATTCTGGGGCCAACGTCCTGACTTTC.

This chain connects TRBV6-5 to TRBJ1-2; D not certain. The V gene's germline CDR1 is MNHEY and CDR2 SVGAGI. The CDR3 contains 13 residues. V lost 0 bases and J 4 bases, leaving 6 bases between the germline ends. CDR3 in amino acids: CASSYSEGYGYTF. The CDR3 DNA sequence: TGTGCCAGCAGTTACTCGGAAGGCTATGGCTACACCTTC.

This clonotype appeared a few times. The chain employs TRBV12-3 or TRBV12-4 and TRBJ1-5, with TRBD1 matching 7 bases. V lost 7 bases, J lost 7 bases, and 7 bases stayed unmatched. This CDR3 region has 13 residues. The CDR3 protein is CASTQGRLQPQHF. The CDR3 DNA reads TGTGCCAGCACACAGGGGAGGTTGCAGCCCCAGCATTTT.

The rearrangement links TRBV12-3 or TRBV12-4 to TRBJ2-6; D is unresolved. The CDR3 totals 16 residues. V was pared by 8 bases and J by 1 base, with 15 bases between. In DNA form, the CDR3 reads TGTGCCAGCCTATCCGCCCCGATGTCTGGGGCCAACGTCCTGACTTTC. Protein product: CASLSAPMSGANVLTF.

The rearrangement joins TRBV7-3 to TRBJ2-5; D is possibly TRBD1 or TRBD2 (7 bases each). The germline V and J ends were trimmed by 8 bases and 4 bases, with 23 bases remaining between them. This CDR3 spans 16 amino acids. Germline lookup yields CDR1 SGHTA and CDR2 FQGTGA. The CDR3 is CASARGGSRAGETQYF. The CDR3 DNA follows: TGTGCCAGCGCCAGGGGGGGATCCCGGGCTGGAGAGACCCAGTACTTC.

The genes are TRBV2 and TRBJ1-5, with TRBD1 matching 10 bases. This CDR3 has 16 amino acids. V lost 6 bases and J lost 6; bases outside the gene matches: 11. Looked up from germline, CDR1 is SNHLY and CDR2 is FYNNEI. The CDR3 nucleotides read TGTGCCAGCAGCGCCGGGACAGGGGTGATAAGTCAGCCCCAGCATTTT. Translated, it gives CASSAGTGVISQPQHF.

This clonotype was detected only a few times. Written as DNA, the CDR3 is TGTGCCAGCAGCTTAGCCGGGGGAGGGAATCGCAATGAGCAGTTCTTC. Amino acid sequence: CASSLAGGGNRNEQFF. The chain recombines TRBV7-3 with TRBJ2-1; 7 positions agree with TRBD2. The CDR3 is 16 residues long. V shed 2 bases, J shed 6 bases, and the junction held 10 bases outside the gene matches. CDR1 and CDR2 (germline): SGHTA, FQGTGA.

The rearrangement joins TRBV27 to TRBJ1-2; tentatively, D is TRBD1 (6 bases). With 3 bases removed from V and 3 bases from J, the gap between germline ends came to 8 bases. From germline, CDR1 is MNHEY and CDR2 SMNVEV (reference sequence). The CDR3 runs to 13 residues. The CDR3 bases are TGTGCCAGCAGTTTCAGGGGCTACTATGGCTACACCTTC. Translating it yields CASSFRGYYGYTF.

This clonotype has only a few counts. The V and J genes are TRBV5-1 and TRBJ1-2; possibly TRBD1 for D (6 bases). Germline loops: CDR1 SGHRS, CDR2 YFSETQ. The V end was cut by 4 bases, the J end by 4 bases, with 11 bases between. The CDR3 is made up of 13 amino acids. The CDR3 DNA reads as TGCGCCAGCAGCCATGGACAGAGCTATGGCTACACCTTC. This encodes CASSHGQSYGYTF.

V gene TRBV28 combines with J gene TRBJ2-7; D may be TRBD2 (6 bases). V was cut by 6 bases and J by 0 bases, with 15 bases left in between. This CDR3 region has 15 residues. The germline V gene has CDR1 MDHEN and CDR2 SYDVKM. CDR3: CASSAPGVSSYEQYV. Written as DNA, the CDR3 is TGTGCCAGCAGCGCCCCGGGGGTAAGCTCCTACGAGCAGTACGTC.

This clonotype was found a few times. The V and J genes are TRBV18 and TRBJ1-3; weak D call: TRBD1 (5 bases). Germline V CDR1 and CDR2: KGHSH, LQKENI. The length of the CDR3 is 15 residues. Trimming removed 3 bases at V and 4 bases at J, with 13 bases between. CDR3 coding DNA: TGTGCCAGCTCACCGACCAGGGCGGAGGGAAACACCATATATTTT. It translates to CASSPTRAEGNTIYF. Looking up the rest from reference TRBV18 and TRBJ1-3 gives the full variable domain: NAGVMQNPRHLVRRRGQEARLRCSPMKGHSHVYWYRQLPEEGLKFMVYLQKENIIDESGMPKERFSAEFPKEGPSILRIQQVVRGDSAAYFCASSPTRAEGNTIYFGEGSWLTVV.